This entry lists 3 T cell receptor beta chains sequenced from one sample in a study of T cells expressing NK-cell markers. TCRdb re-called the 5' RACE reads, yielding one record per CDR3 amino acid sequence without DNA. The listing contains approximately 150,000 distinct CDR3 sequences. The sample was blood T cells: a sorted CD56 or NKG2C T cell subset, CD4+ or CD8+ T cells, or bulk PBMC T cells (not recorded which). These receptors were collected from a man between 18 and 35 years old in good health.

J is TRBJ2-5 and V is TRBV15; no DNA is available, so the TRBD1 call from TCRdb remains unchecked. The CDR3 contains 15 residues. CDR1 and CDR2 (germline): LNHNV, YYDKDF (reference sequence). The chain's CDR3 is CATNPGQGGQETQYF.

The J gene is TRBJ1-4, the V gene TRBV7-9; TCRdb lists TRBD1, though no DNA is available to test this call. Germline CDR1 reads SEHNR; CDR2 reads FQNEAQ (reference sequence). The CDR3 loop spans 14 amino acids. CDR3 amino acids: CASSFPRPNEKLFF. The variable domain in full, with the rest retrieved from reference TRBV7-9 and TRBJ1-4, is DTGVSQNPRHKITKRGQNVTFRCDPISEHNRLYWYRQTLGQGPEFLTYFQNEAQLEKSRLLSDRFSAERPKGSFSTLEIQRTEQGDSAMYLCASSFPRPNEKLFFGSGTQLSVL.

The V and J genes are TRBV10-1 and TRBJ2-3; TCRdb designates TRBD1, a call that cannot be tested without DNA. The CDR3 spans 16 residues. Per germline, CDR1 WNHNN and CDR2 SYGVQD (reference sequence). CDR3 amino acids: CASSEFSGPQGDTQYF.